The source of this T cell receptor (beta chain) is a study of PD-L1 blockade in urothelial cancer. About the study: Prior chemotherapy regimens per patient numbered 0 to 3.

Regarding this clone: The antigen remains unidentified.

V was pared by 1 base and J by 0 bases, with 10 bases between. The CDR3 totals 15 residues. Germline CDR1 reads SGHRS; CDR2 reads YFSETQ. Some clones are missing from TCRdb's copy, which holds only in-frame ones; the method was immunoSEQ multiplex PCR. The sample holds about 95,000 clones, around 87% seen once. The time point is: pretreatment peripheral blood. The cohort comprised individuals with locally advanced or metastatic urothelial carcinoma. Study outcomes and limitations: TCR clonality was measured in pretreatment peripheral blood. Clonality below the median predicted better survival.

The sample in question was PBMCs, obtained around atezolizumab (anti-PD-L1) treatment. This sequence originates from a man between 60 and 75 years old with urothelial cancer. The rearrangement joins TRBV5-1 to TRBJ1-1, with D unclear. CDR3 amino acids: CASSLHGEVNTEAFF. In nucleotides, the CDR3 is TGCGCCAGCAGCTTGCACGGGGAAGTGAACACTGAAGCTTTCTTT. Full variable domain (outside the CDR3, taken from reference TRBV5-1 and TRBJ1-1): KAGVTQTPRYLIKTRGQQVTLSCSPISGHRSVSWYQQTPGQGLQFLFEYFSETQRNKGNFPGRFSGRQFSNSRSEMNVSTLELGDSALYLCASSLHGEVNTEAFFGQGTRLTVV.